What follows are 32 T cell receptor beta chains derived from one specimen sequenced in a study of T cells in Graves' hyperthyroidism and ophthalmopathy. TCR beta CDR3 regions were amplified from RNA. With the HTBI primer set, the TCR CDR3 went through a first round of RT-PCR. TCRdb called the multiplex PCR reads again in MiXCR, with one record for every CDR3 protein. The sample records approximately 640,000 distinct CDR3 sequences, over 40% being singletons. The source material was peripheral blood or thyroid tissue (not recorded which). These receptors all stem from an adult man with Graves' disease, either hyperthyroidism or ophthalmopathy (not recorded which).

As concerns this clonotype: This may come from a read error, since a much larger clone is one base off. This chain connects TRBV7-9 to TRBJ1-2; possible D gene TRBD1, 6 bases. The germline V gene encodes CDR1 SEHNR and CDR2 FQNEAQ (reference sequence). Trimming removed 5 bases at V and 6 bases at J, with 16 bases between. The length of the CDR3 is 14 residues. The CDR3 reads CASSTGQAIHGYTF. In DNA, the CDR3 is TGTGCCAGCAGCACGGGACAAGCGATACATGGCTACACCTTC.

In this sample, this clonotype turned up once. V is TRBV6-1 and J is TRBJ2-7; D possibly corresponds to TRBD2 (7 bases). Germline CDR1 is MNHNS and CDR2 is SASEGT. V gave up 1 base and J gave up 0 bases, with 13 bases separating them. The CDR3 runs to 16 residues. The CDR3 protein is CASSEVRGLSSYEQYF. CDR3 DNA sequence: TGTGCCAGCAGTGAAGTGCGGGGGCTCAGCTCCTACGAGCAGTACTTC.

The chain combines TRBV7-2 with TRBJ1-4; TRBD1 aligns across 10 bases. This CDR3 contains 15 residues. With 4 bases clipped from V and 8 bases from J, the junction kept 7 bases outside the gene matches. The V gene's germline CDR1 is SGHTA and CDR2 FQGNSA. The CDR3 reads CASSWGQGRFEKLFF. The CDR3 region has the DNA TGTGCCAGCAGCTGGGGACAGGGGCGGTTCGAAAAACTGTTTTTT.

The chain combines TRBV12-3 or TRBV12-4 with TRBJ1-2; no clear D gene. Trimming removed 2 bases from V and 5 bases from J, with 15 bases in between. CDR3 length: 15 residues. This chain's CDR3 is CASSLSSAGSYGYTF. CDR3 bases: TGTGCCAGCAGTTTAAGTTCGGCAGGATCATATGGCTACACCTTC.

The gene calls are TRBV9 and TRBJ1-6; 7 nucleotides match TRBD1. V shed 3 bases and J 6 bases; nucleotides not matched to a gene: 3. CDR3 length equals 14 residues. Germline V gives CDR1 SGDLS, CDR2 YYNGEE. The CDR3 loop reads CASSAGQRNSPLHF. CDR3 DNA: TGTGCCAGCAGCGCGGGACAGCGTAATTCACCCCTCCACTTT. Looking up the rest from reference TRBV9 and TRBJ1-6 gives the full variable domain: DSGVTQTPKHLITATGQRVTLRCSPRSGDLSVYWYQQSLDQGLQFLIQYYNGEERAKGNILERFSAQQFPDLHSELNLSSLELGDSALYFCASSAGQRNSPLHFGNGTRLTVT.

V gene TRBV9 combines with J gene TRBJ1-3; D may be TRBD1 (6 bases). The CDR3 has 14 amino acids. Trimming left V 3 bases short and J 2 bases short, with 9 bases between. Germline CDR1 and CDR2: SGDLS and YYNGEE. The CDR3 bases are TGTGCCAGCAGCGACAGGGAGCCTGGAAACACCATATATTTT. Protein product: CASSDREPGNTIYF.

In this sample, this clonotype turned up a few times. The V call is TRBV5-5, the J call TRBJ2-2, with 14 bases aligning to TRBD2. Germline V CDR1 and CDR2: SGHKS, YYEKEE (reference sequence). The CDR3 runs 18 residues. After removal of 5 bases from V and 2 bases from J, the junction contained 8 bases not matched to a gene. DNA of the CDR3: TGTGCCAGCAGTTATCCCGGGACTAGCGGGAGAAACACCGGGGAGCTGTTTTTT. Encoded protein: CASSYPGTSGRNTGELFF.

This clonotype is a singleton in its sample. The chain is built from TRBV2 and TRBJ1-1; no definite D call. Deletions cut 10 bases from V and 8 bases from J, with 14 bases between. Germline V gives CDR1 SNHLY, CDR2 FYNNEI. The CDR3 length is 11 residues. The CDR3 DNA sequence: TGTGCCACCAAGAATTATGCAGAAGCTTTCTTT. Its translation is CATKNYAEAFF.

This sequence joins TRBV10-3 and TRBJ2-5; TRBD2 matches 10 bases. The CDR3 runs 17 residues. V was pared by 10 bases and J by 4 bases, with 18 bases of the junction left unmatched. The V gene's germline CDR1 is ENHRY and CDR2 SYGVKD. CDR3: CASLGPSLAGVGETQYF. CDR3 nucleotides: TGTGCCAGCCTGGGACCCTCGCTAGCGGGAGTGGGAGAGACCCAGTACTTC.

This clonotype was recorded a few times. V is TRBV2 and J is TRBJ1-5, with a weak D call TRBD1 (6 bases). This CDR3 is 16 amino acids long. Germline-derived CDR1 and CDR2 are SNHLY and FYNNEI. V was cut by 1 base and J by 2 bases, with 12 bases left in between. In DNA form, the CDR3 reads TGTGCCAGCAGTGAAGGTACGCAGGGGCGCAATCAGCCCCAGCATTTT. It translates to CASSEGTQGRNQPQHF.

This clonotype was observed at least ten times. The rearrangement links TRBV24-1 to TRBJ2-6, with D hard to call. CDR3 length: 15 amino acids. Trimming removed 4 bases at V and 0 bases at J, with 6 bases between. Germline CDR1 reads KGHDR; CDR2 reads SFDVKD. CDR3 sequence reads: CATSDYNSGANVLTF. CDR3 nucleotides: TGTGCCACCAGTGACTACAACTCTGGGGCCAACGTCCTGACTTTC.

A word on this clonotype: Likely a read error: the CDR3 ends without its conserved phenylalanine or tryptophan. It is unclear where the CDR3 begins or ends on the DNA, so no DNA is shown, and the CDR3 is as TCRdb lists it. This chain links TRBV19 with TRBJ2-7; TRBD2, the table's D call, lacks a check against the DNA. The CDR3 is 9 residues long, ends included. Germline loops: CDR1 LNHDA, CDR2 SQIVND (reference sequence). CDR3 in amino acids: CASSMVGQT.

This clonotype has ten or more counts. The chain employs TRBV15 and TRBJ2-1, with a tentative D call TRBD2 (6 bases). Germline V gene sequence: CDR1 LNHNV, CDR2 YYDKDF (reference sequence). V lost 2 bases and J 8 bases, leaving 10 bases between the germline ends. The CDR3 runs 13 residues. For the CDR3, the DNA is TGTGCCACCAGCAGAACTAGCAAGGATGAGCAGTTCTTC. It yields the protein CATSRTSKDEQFF.

This clonotype occurred a few times. This chain uses TRBV6-2 or TRBV6-3 with TRBJ1-5; D is perhaps TRBD1 (6 bases). The V end was cut by 9 bases, the J end by 3 bases, with 9 bases between. Germline values: CDR1 MNHEY, CDR2 SVGEGT. The CDR3 length is 12 residues. CDR3 DNA sequence: TGTGCCAGTCAGGGGCTCAATCAGCCCCAGCATTTT. It is translated as CASQGLNQPQHF.

The chain couples TRBV14 to TRBJ1-2, with D hard to call. V lost 4 bases, J lost 0 bases, and 9 bases lay in between. Germline values: CDR1 SGHDN, CDR2 FVKESK. The CDR3 sequence is 14 residues long. The CDR3 nucleotides are TGTGCCAGCAGCCGGTTCCCGGCTAACTATGGCTACACCTTC. It encodes CASSRFPANYGYTF.

Worth noting for this clonotype: A much larger clone is a single base away; this may be a read error. J is TRBJ1-1 and V is TRBV9; D call uncertain. V dropped 0 bases and J dropped 7 bases, with 7 bases sitting between them. Germline values: CDR1 SGDLS, CDR2 YYNGEE. The CDR3 is 12 amino acids. CDR3 DNA sequence: TGTGCCAGCAGCGTAGAGGACGGTGAAGCTTTCTTT. It codes for CASSVEDGEAFF.

This clonotype has ten or more counts. This may come from a read error, since a much larger clone is one base off. This sequence joins TRBV9 and TRBJ1-4; D may be TRBD1 (5 bases). The CDR3 is 14 amino acids. Germline V CDR1 and CDR2: SGDLS, YYNGEE. Trimming left V 4 bases short and J 0 bases short, with 7 bases between. CDR3 region: CASSPTATNEKLFF. In DNA form, the CDR3 reads TGTGCCAGCAGCCCGACAGCAACTAATGAAAAACTGTTTTTT.

The J gene is TRBJ1-4, the V gene TRBV11-2; weak D call: TRBD1 (5 bases). Trimming stripped 5 bases from V and 3 bases from J, with 13 bases between. This CDR3 contains 15 residues. Germline lookup yields CDR1 SGHAT and CDR2 FQNNGV. The CDR3 region is CASSRRASSNEKLFF. The CDR3 DNA sequence: TGTGCCAGCAGCCGCAGGGCCAGCTCTAATGAAAAACTGTTTTTT.

The sample holds a few counts of this clonotype. The chain employs TRBV2 and TRBJ1-2; D is unclear. This CDR3 is built from 14 residues. Trimming left V 7 bases short and J 8 bases short, with 20 bases between. The germline V gene has CDR1 SNHLY and CDR2 FYNNEI. CDR3 nucleotides: TGTGCCAGCACCGAGTCTCTACGGCGGTCGGGCTACACCTTC. Protein sequence: CASTESLRRSGYTF.

This sequence joins TRBV7-9 and TRBJ1-1, with D maybe TRBD1 (6 bases). Germline lookup yields CDR1 SEHNR and CDR2 FQNEAQ (reference sequence). The CDR3 runs 15 residues. The V and J ends lost 5 bases and 3 bases respectively, with 16 bases between them. The CDR3, as DNA: TGTGCCAGCAGCGCCTACAGGGCTTCGGACACTGAAGCTTTCTTT. It translates to CASSAYRASDTEAFF.

The V call is TRBV25-1, the J call TRBJ1-4; tentatively, D is TRBD1 (5 bases). Germline CDR1 reads MGHDK; CDR2 reads SYGVNS. The CDR3 totals 13 residues. The V and J ends lost 8 bases and 4 bases respectively, with 11 bases between them. The CDR3 reads CASADSVNEKLFF. CDR3 DNA sequence: TGTGCCAGCGCCGACAGCGTTAATGAAAAACTGTTTTTT. The full variable domain, in which reference TRBV25-1 and TRBJ1-4 provide the parts outside the CDR3, is EADIYQTPRYLVIGTGKKITLECSQTMGHDKMYWYQQDPGMELHLIHYSYGVNSTEKGDLSSESTVSRIRTEHFPLTLESARPSHTSQYLCASADSVNEKLFFGSGTQLSVL.

This clonotype showed up many times. The chain uses TRBV7-3 and TRBJ2-7; 9 nucleotides agree with TRBD2. There are 14 residues in the CDR3. The V gene end was trimmed by 1 base and the J gene end by 5 bases; junction bases not matched to a gene: 3. Germline V CDR1 and CDR2: SGHTA, FQGTGA. The CDR3 here is CASSLSRTSDEQYF. CDR3 nucleotide sequence: TGTGCCAGCAGCTTAAGCCGGACTAGCGACGAGCAGTACTTC.

The V gene is TRBV29-1, the J gene TRBJ1-4; 7 bases agree with TRBD1. The CDR3 has 14 residues. J was trimmed by 7 bases and V by 8 bases; bases with no gene match: 13. Germline CDR1 is SQVTM and CDR2 is ANQGSEA. The CDR3 sequence is CSLGLGQDAEKLFF. DNA of the CDR3: TGCAGCTTAGGGTTAGGACAGGACGCTGAAAAACTGTTTTTT.

The V and J genes are TRBV7-9 and TRBJ2-7, with D maybe TRBD1 (6 bases). The CDR3 is made up of 15 amino acids. Germline V gives CDR1 SEHNR, CDR2 FQNEAQ (reference sequence). V was clipped by 5 bases and J by 2 bases, with 16 bases between them. The CDR3 DNA reads as TGTGCCAGCAGCCCCGGGGTGGGGGCTGCCTACGAGCAGTACTTC. This sequence encodes CASSPGVGAAYEQYF.

The rearrangement uses TRBV29-1 and TRBJ1-1; 7 nucleotides align to TRBD1. CDR1 SQVTM and CDR2 ANQGSEA come from the germline V gene. The junction had 7 bases not matched to a gene; V was cut back by 8 bases and J by 1 base. The CDR3 sequence is 13 residues long. The CDR3 bases are TGCAGCTTAGCAAGACAGGGGAACACTGAAGCTTTCTTT. It is translated as CSLARQGNTEAFF.

The genes are TRBV20-1 and TRBJ1-3; D gene unclear. Germline CDR1 reads DFQATT; CDR2 reads SNEGSKA (reference sequence). Trimming shortened V by 2 bases and J by 0 bases, and 8 bases separated the two germline ends. The CDR3 loop spans 14 amino acids. The CDR3 nucleotides are TGCAGTGCTAGACAGACAAACTCTGGAAACACCATATATTTT. Its protein product is CSARQTNSGNTIYF.

This clonotype has more than one count but fewer than ten. This chain connects TRBV29-1 to TRBJ1-4; no clear D. The V end was cut by 0 bases, the J end by 4 bases, with 12 bases between. Germline-derived CDR1 and CDR2 are SQVTM and ANQGSEA. CDR3 length: 15 amino acids. In nucleotides, the CDR3 is TGCAGCGTTGAAGATCCCCGCGCCAGTAATGAAAAACTGTTTTTT. It is translated as CSVEDPRASNEKLFF.

This clonotype was detected many times. The chain is built from TRBV15 and TRBJ1-5; the D is unclear. The CDR3 totals 14 residues. CDR1 and CDR2 (germline): LNHNV, YYDKDF (reference sequence). V lost 6 bases and J lost 0, with 9 bases in between. CDR3 DNA sequence: TGTGCCACCAGTCCCGTCGTTAGCAATCAGCCCCAGCATTTT. Protein product: CATSPVVSNQPQHF.

This clonotype was seen only a few times. The V and J genes are TRBV12-3 or TRBV12-4 and TRBJ1-1; no reliable D call. The CDR3 totals 13 residues. V was shortened by 0 bases and J by 6 bases, with 8 bases between the two germline ends. CDR3: CASSLAKGAEAFF. The CDR3 DNA sequence: TGTGCCAGCAGTTTAGCGAAGGGCGCTGAAGCTTTCTTT.

In its sample, this clonotype was seen a few times. The rearrangement uses TRBV19 and TRBJ1-5; D gene ambiguous. The CDR3 loop spans 15 amino acids. Germline V gene data show CDR1 as LNHDA and CDR2 as SQIVND (reference sequence). V shed 11 bases and J shed 0 bases, with 17 bases lying between them. The CDR3 nucleotides are TGTGCCTGCAAAAGGGCGGACTATAGCAATCAGCCCCAGCATTTT. This encodes CACKRADYSNQPQHF.

Many counts were recorded for this clonotype. This chain connects TRBV7-9 to TRBJ1-1; D call uncertain. Trimming pared 2 bases from V and 8 bases from J, leaving 9 bases between. Germline loops: CDR1 SEHNR, CDR2 FQNEAQ (reference sequence). The CDR3 has 12 residues. In DNA form, the CDR3 reads TGTGCCAGCAGCTTATCGCGGATAGAAGCTTTCTTT. Translation: CASSLSRIEAFF.

Written as DNA, the CDR3 is TGTGCCAGCAGTTCCCGGACTAGCGGGATTTACGAGCAGTACTTC. Its translation is CASSSRTSGIYEQYF. The chain joins TRBV2 to TRBJ2-7; 12 nucleotides align to TRBD2. CDR3 size: 15 residues. CDR1 and CDR2 (germline): SNHLY, FYNNEI. V lost 5 bases to trimming and J lost 4 bases; unmatched junction nucleotides: 6. Complete variable domain (other parts from reference TRBV2 and TRBJ2-7): EPEVTQTPSHQVTQMGQEVILRCVPISNHLYFYWYRQILGQKVEFLVSFYNNEISEKSEIFDDQFSVERPDGSNFTLKIRSTKLEDSAMYFCASSSRTSGIYEQYFGPGTRLTVT.